Given below is one T cell receptor (beta chain) in context. This specimen belongs to a study of blood T cell repertoires in COVID-19. Study as a whole: Acute and convalescent COVID-19 samples came from the United States, Italy and Spain.

Clones were read by immunoSEQ multiplex PCR, and TCRdb kept only the in-frame ones, dropping some. The table has roughly 70,000 clones, approximately 90% seen once. This CDR3 has 16 residues. CDR1 and CDR2 from the germline V gene are SEHNR and FQNEAQ (reference sequence). V lost 4 bases, J lost 5 bases, and 9 bases stayed unmatched. This TCR derives from a man in his 70s with active COVID-19. The sequencing sample was made of peripheral blood. The J gene is TRBJ2-1, the V gene TRBV7-9; 9 positions agree with TRBD2. The CDR3 spells CASSSIAGVSHNEQFF. The CDR3 bases are TGTGCCAGCAGCTCAATAGCGGGGGTAAGCCACAATGAGCAGTTCTTC.